This T cell receptor (beta chain) is from a study of cytomegalovirus exposure and HLA in healthy donors. About the research overall: The study's early data release held about 85 million unique TCRs from HLA-typed donors.

The PCR contained 60 Vbeta and 13 Jbeta primers. Sequenced by immunoSEQ multiplex PCR; TCRdb stores in-frame clones only, minus some. The sample consists of 85,000 to 130,000 clones, roughly 76% of them appearing once. As for the donors, each was a healthy bone marrow donor. Nominally healthy donors provided the samples, though records likely missed some immune exposures. Source material: PBMCs. The receptor was derived from a woman aged 45-60 years in good health and CMV-seropositive.

The CDR3 DNA reads as TGTGCCAGCTCACCATCCGCGAACTATAATTCACCCCTCCACTTT. This encodes CASSPSANYNSPLHF. This chain connects TRBV18 to TRBJ1-6; D is ambiguous. With 2 bases removed from V and 3 bases from J, the gap between germline ends came to 8 bases. CDR1 KGHSH and CDR2 LQKENI come from the germline V gene. The CDR3 sequence is 15 residues long.